This T cell receptor (beta chain) was sequenced during a study of blood T cell repertoires in COVID-19. Study information: COVID-19 samples from acute and convalescent phases originated in the United States, Italy and Spain.

In the original workflow: Estimated nucleated cell counts came from reference gene primer amplification. Assay: immunoSEQ multiplex PCR; the TCRdb copy retains only in-frame clones and omits some. For V, J and clone size, that table is used; D and trimming come from the DNA. The sample records hundreds of thousands of clones, over 75% being singletons. Trimming removed 9 bases from V and 7 bases from J; junction bases left unmatched: 6. Germline CDR1 reads SNHLY; CDR2 reads FYNNEI. This CDR3 is 13 amino acids long. Participants reported their clinical history, and cohort assignment relied on those reports. Among Cohort 3 donors, those recovered had two negative PCRs, clearance, or symptom resolution.

Material for sequencing was PBMCs or T cells enriched from blood (not recorded which). The V gene is TRBV2, the J gene TRBJ1-5; TRBD1 aligns across 10 bases. The TCR sequence derives from a woman in her twenties or thirties who had recovered from COVID-19. The CDR3, as DNA: TGTGCCAGAGGGACGACAGGGGGCCAGCCCCAGCATTTT. As protein: CARGTTGGQPQHF.